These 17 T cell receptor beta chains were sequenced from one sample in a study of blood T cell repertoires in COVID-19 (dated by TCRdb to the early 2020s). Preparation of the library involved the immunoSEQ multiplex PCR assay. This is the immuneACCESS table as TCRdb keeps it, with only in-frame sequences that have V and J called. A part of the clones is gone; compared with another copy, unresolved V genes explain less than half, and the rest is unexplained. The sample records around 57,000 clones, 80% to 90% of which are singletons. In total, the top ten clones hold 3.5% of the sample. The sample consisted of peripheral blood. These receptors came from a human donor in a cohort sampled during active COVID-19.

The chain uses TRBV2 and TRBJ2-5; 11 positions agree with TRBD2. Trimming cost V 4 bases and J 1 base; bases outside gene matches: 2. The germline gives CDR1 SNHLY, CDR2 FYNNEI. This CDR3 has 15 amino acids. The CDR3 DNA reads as TGTGCCAGCAGTGCTAGCGGGGGGACCCAAGAGACCCAGTACTTC. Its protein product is CASSASGGTQETQYF.

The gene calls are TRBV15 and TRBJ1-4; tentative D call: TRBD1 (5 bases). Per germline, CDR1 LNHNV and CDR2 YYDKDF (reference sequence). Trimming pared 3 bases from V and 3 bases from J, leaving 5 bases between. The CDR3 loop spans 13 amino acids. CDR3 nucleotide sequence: TGTGCCACCAGCAGGACAGCTAATGAAAAACTGTTTTTT. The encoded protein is CATSRTANEKLFF. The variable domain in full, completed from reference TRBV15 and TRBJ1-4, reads DAMVIQNPRYQVTQFGKPVTLSCSQTLNHNVMYWYQQKSSQAPKLLFHYYDKDFNNEADTPDNFQSRRPNTSFCFLDIRSPGLGDTAMYLCATSRTANEKLFFGSGTQLSVL.

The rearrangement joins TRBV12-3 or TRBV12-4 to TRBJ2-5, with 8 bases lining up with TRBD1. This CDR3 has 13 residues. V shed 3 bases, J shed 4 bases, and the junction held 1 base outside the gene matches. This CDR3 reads CASSFDRGETQYF. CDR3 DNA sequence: TGTGCCAGCAGTTTCGACAGGGGAGAGACCCAGTACTTC.

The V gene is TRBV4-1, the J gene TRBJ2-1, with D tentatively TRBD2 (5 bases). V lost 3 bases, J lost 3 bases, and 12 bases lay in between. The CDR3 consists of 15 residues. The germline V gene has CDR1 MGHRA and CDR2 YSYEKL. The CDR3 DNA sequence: TGCGCCAGCAGCCAGCACCCGGAGGTCTACAATGAGCAGTTCTTC. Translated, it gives CASSQHPEVYNEQFF.

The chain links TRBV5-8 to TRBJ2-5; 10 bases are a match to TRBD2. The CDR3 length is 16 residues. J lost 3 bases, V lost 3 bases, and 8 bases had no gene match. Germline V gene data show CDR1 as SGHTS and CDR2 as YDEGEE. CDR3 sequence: CASSWGSGGAKETQYF. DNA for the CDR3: TGTGCCAGCAGCTGGGGCAGCGGGGGGGCGAAAGAGACCCAGTACTTC. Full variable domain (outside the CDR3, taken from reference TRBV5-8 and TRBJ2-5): EAGVTQSPTHLIKTRGQQATLRCSPISGHTSVYWYQQALGLGLQFLLWYDEGEERNRGNFPPRFSGRQFPNYSSELNVNALELEDSALYLCASSWGSGGAKETQYFGPGTRLLVL.

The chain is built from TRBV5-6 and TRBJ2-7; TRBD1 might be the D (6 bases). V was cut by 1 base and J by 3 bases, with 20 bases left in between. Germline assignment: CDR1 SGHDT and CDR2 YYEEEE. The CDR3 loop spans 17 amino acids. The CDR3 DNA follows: TGTGCCAGCAGCTTGTATGATTACAGGGAACCGTACTACGAGCAGTACTTC. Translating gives CASSLYDYREPYYEQYF.

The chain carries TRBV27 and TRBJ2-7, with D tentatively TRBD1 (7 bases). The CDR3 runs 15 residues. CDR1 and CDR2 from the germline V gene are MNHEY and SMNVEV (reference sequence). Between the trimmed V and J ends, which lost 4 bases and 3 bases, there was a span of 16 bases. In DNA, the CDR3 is TGTGCCAGCAGTTCCCAGGGGGTGGGGGGCTACGAGCAGTACTTC. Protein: CASSSQGVGGYEQYF.

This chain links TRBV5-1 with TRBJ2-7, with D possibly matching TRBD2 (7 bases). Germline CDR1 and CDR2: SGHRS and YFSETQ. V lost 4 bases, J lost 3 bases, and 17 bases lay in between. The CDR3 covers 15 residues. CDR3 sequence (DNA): TGCGCCAGCAGCCGGGGGGCCTCCTGGGACTACGAGCAGTACTTC. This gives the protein CASSRGASWDYEQYF.

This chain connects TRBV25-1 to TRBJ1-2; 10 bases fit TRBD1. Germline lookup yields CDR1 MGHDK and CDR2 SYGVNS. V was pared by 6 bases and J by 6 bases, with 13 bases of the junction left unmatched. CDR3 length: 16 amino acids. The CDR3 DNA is TGTGCCAGCAGCCTGCACGGACGGGACAGGGGAGATGGCTACACCTTC. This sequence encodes CASSLHGRDRGDGYTF.

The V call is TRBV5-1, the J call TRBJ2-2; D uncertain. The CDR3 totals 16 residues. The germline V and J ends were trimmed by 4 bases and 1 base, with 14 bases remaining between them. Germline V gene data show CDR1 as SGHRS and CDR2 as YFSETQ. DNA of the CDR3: TGCGCCAGCAGCCCAAGAGCCTCGGTGAACACCGGGGAGCTGTTTTTT. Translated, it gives CASSPRASVNTGELFF.

The CDR3 bases are TGTGCCAGTAGTGGGTCGGGCAATGAGCAGTTCTTC. Its translation is CASSGSGNEQFF. This rearrangement joins TRBV19 to TRBJ2-1; D not certain. The CDR3 totals 12 residues. Per the germline V gene, CDR1 is LNHDA and CDR2 is SQIVND (reference sequence). Trimming pared 5 bases from V and 6 bases from J, leaving 8 bases between.

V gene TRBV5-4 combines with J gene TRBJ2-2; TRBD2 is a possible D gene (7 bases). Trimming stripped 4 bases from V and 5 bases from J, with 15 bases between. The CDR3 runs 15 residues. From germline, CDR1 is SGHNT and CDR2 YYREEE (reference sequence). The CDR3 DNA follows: TGTGCCAGCAGCCATAGGGGGGGTGGAACCGGGGAGCTGTTTTTT. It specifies CASSHRGGGTGELFF.

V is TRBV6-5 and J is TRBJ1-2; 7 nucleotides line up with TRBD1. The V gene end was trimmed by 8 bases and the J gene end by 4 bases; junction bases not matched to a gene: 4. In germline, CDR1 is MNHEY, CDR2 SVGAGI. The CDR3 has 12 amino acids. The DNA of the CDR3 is TGTGCCAGCCACAGGGGAGGCTATGGCTACACCTTC. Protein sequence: CASHRGGYGYTF.

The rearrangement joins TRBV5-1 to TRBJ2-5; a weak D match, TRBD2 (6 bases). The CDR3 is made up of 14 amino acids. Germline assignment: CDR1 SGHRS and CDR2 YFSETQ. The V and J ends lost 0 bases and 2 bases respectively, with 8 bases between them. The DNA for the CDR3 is TGCGCCAGCAGCTTGGTCGGGGGACAAGAGACCCAGTACTTC. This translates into CASSLVGGQETQYF. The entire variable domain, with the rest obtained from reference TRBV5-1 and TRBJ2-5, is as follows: KAGVTQTPRYLIKTRGQQVTLSCSPISGHRSVSWYQQTPGQGLQFLFEYFSETQRNKGNFPGRFSGRQFSNSRSEMNVSTLELGDSALYLCASSLVGGQETQYFGPGTRLLVL.

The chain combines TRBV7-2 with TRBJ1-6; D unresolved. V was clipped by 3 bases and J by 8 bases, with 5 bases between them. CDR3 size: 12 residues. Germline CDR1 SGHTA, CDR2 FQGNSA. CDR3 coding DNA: TGTGCCAGCAGCTTCTTATATTCACCCCTCCACTTT. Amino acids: CASSFLYSPLHF.

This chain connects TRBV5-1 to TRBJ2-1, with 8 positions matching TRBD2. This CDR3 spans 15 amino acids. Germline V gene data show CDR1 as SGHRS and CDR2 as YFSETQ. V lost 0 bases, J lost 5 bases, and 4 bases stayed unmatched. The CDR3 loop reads CASSLVGGENNEQFF. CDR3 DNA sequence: TGCGCCAGCAGCTTGGTCGGGGGGGAAAACAATGAGCAGTTCTTC.

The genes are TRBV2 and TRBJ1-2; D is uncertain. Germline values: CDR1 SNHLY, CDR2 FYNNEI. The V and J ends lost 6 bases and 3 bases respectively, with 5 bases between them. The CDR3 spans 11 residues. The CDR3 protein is CASSGDYGYTF. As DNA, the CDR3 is TGTGCCAGCAGCGGTGACTATGGCTACACCTTC. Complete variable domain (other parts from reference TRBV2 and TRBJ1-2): EPEVTQTPSHQVTQMGQEVILRCVPISNHLYFYWYRQILGQKVEFLVSFYNNEISEKSEIFDDQFSVERPDGSNFTLKIRSTKLEDSAMYFCASSGDYGYTFGSGTRLTVV.